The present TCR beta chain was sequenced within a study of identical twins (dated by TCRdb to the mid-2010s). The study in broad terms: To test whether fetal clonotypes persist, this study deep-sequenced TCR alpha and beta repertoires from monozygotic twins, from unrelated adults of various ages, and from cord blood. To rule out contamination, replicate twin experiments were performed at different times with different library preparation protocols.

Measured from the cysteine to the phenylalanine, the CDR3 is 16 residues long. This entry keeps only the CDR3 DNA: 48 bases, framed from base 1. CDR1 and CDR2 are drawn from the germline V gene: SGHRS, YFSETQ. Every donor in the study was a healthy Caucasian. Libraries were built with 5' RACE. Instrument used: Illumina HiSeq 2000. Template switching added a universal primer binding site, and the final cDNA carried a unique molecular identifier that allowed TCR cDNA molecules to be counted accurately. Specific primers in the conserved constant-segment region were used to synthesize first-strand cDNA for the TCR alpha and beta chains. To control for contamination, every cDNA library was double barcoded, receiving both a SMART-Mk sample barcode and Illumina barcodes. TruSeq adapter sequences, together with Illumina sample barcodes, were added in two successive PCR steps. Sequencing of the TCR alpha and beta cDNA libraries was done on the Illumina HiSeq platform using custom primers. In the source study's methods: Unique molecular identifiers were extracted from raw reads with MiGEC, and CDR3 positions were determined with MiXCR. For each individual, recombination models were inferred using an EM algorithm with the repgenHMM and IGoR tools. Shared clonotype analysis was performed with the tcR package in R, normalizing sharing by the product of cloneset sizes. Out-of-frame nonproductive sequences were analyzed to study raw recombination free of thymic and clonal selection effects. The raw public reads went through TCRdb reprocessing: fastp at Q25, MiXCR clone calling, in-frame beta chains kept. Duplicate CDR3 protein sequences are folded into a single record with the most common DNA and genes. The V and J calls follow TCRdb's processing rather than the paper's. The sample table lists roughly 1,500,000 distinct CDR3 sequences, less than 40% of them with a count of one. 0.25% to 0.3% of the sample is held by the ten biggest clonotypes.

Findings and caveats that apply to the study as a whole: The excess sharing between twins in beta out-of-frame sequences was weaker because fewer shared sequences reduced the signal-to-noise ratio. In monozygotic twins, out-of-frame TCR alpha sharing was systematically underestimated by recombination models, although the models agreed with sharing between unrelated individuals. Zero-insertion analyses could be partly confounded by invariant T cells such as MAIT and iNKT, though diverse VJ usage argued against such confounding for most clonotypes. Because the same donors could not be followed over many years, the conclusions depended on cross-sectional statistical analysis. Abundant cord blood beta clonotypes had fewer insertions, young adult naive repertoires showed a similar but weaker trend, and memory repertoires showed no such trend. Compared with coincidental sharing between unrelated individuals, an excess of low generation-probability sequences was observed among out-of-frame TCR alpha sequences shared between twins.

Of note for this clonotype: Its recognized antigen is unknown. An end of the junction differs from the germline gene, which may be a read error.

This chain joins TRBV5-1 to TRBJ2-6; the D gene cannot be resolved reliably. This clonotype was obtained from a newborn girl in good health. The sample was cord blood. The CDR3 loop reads CAGSLAERSGANVLTF. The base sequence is TGCGCCGGCAGCTTGGCCGAACGTTCTGGGGCCAACGTCCTGACTTTC.